The 19 T cell receptor beta chains listed next were all sequenced from one sample in a study of shared clonotypes between healthy human individuals. Measured with immunoSEQ multiplex PCR; TCRdb has only the in-frame clones, and not every one. The data show about 1 million clones, with under 80% seen just once and approximately 1.5% held by the top ten. Sequenced material: memory CD4+ T cells sorted from blood. Indicated subset: CD45RA-negative fraction. Every receptor here comes from a man aged 18 to 30 in good health.

The rearrangement links TRBV7-6 to TRBJ1-1; D unclear. From germline, CDR1 is SGHVS and CDR2 FNYEAQ. Trimming took 1 base from V and 10 from J, leaving 13 bases between them. This CDR3 has 13 amino acids. The CDR3, as DNA: TGTGCCAGCAGCTTAGACGACTCCGTGAGAGCTTTCTTT. It yields the protein CASSLDDSVRAFF.

This chain joins TRBV30 and TRBJ1-2; possible D gene TRBD1, 6 bases. The V gene's germline CDR1 is GTSNPN and CDR2 SVGIG (reference sequence). The V end was cut by 3 bases, the J end by 8 bases, with 16 bases between. The CDR3 totals 13 residues. In DNA, the CDR3 is TGTGCCTGGAGCCTAGGGGGAATGGGGGGCTACACCTTC. Translating gives CAWSLGGMGGYTF.

The chain employs TRBV7-6 and TRBJ2-5, with TRBD1 as a possible D gene (5 bases). Germline CDR1 and CDR2: SGHVS and FNYEAQ. Trimming took off 3 bases at V and 4 bases at J, with 6 bases between the two ends. The CDR3 totals 12 residues. The CDR3 spells CASSFQGETQYF. CDR3 sequence (DNA): TGTGCCAGCAGCTTCCAGGGAGAGACCCAGTACTTC.

This clone was observed many times. Other DNA variants within this sample encode the same CDR3. The rearrangement links TRBV30 to TRBJ1-1, with 7 nucleotides matching TRBD1. Germline V CDR1 and CDR2: GTSNPN, SVGIG (reference sequence). Germline trimming cut 2 bases from V and 1 base from J; bases unmatched to any gene: 4. The CDR3 sequence is 14 residues long. DNA for the CDR3: TGTGCCTGGAGTTTCCGGGACAGGAACACTGAAGCTTTCTTT. Translating gives CAWSFRDRNTEAFF. Variable domain in full (rest from reference TRBV30 and TRBJ1-1): SQTIHQWPATLVQPVGSPLSLECTVEGTSNPNLYWYRQAAGRGLQLLFYSVGIGQISSEVPQNLSASRPQDRQFILSSKKLLLSDSGFYLCAWSFRDRNTEAFFGQGTRLTVV.

This clone was counted between two and nine times. The chain carries TRBV28 and TRBJ1-1; D remains unclear. V lost 2 bases and J lost 3, with 10 bases in between. Germline loops: CDR1 MDHEN, CDR2 SYDVKM. The CDR3 is made up of 14 amino acids. For the CDR3, the DNA is TGTGCCAGCAGTTTAACGGGTCGGTACACTGAAGCTTTCTTT. Amino acids: CASSLTGRYTEAFF.

The chain employs TRBV28 and TRBJ2-7, with 8 bases identical to TRBD2. The trim removed 2 bases at V and 3 bases at J, leaving 9 bases unmatched. The CDR3 loop spans 16 amino acids. Germline values: CDR1 MDHEN, CDR2 SYDVKM. The CDR3 bases are TGTGCCAGCAGTTTAAGGGCGCGGCTAGCGGGCTACGAGCAGTACTTC. Its protein is CASSLRARLAGYEQYF.

V gene TRBV25-1 combines with J gene TRBJ2-7, with 10 bases that match TRBD1. J lost 5 bases, V lost 3 bases, and 13 bases had no gene match. CDR3 length: 17 amino acids. CDR1 is MGHDK and CDR2 is SYGVNS in the germline V gene. Here the CDR3 DNA reads TGTGCCAGCAGTGACACTTCGTGGGACAGGGGTAGTAACGAGCAGTACTTC. Its translation: CASSDTSWDRGSNEQYF.

The genes are TRBV18 and TRBJ1-2; D remains ambiguous. The CDR3 length is 13 residues. Trimming removed 6 bases from V and 5 bases from J, with 13 bases in between. Germline CDR1 and CDR2: KGHSH and LQKENI. The CDR3 loop reads CASSQEPGYGYTF. For the CDR3, the DNA is TGTGCCAGCTCTCAGGAACCGGGTTATGGCTACACCTTC.

The genes are TRBV7-9 and TRBJ1-2; possible D gene TRBD1, 5 bases. Germline V gives CDR1 SEHNR, CDR2 FQNEAQ (reference sequence). CDR3 length: 14 residues. V shed 5 bases and J shed 6 bases, with 16 bases lying between them. The CDR3 spells CASSNSGTLNGYTF. The CDR3 coding sequence is TGTGCCAGCAGCAACTCCGGGACTCTCAATGGCTACACCTTC.

For the CDR3, the DNA is TGTGCCAGCAGTGGACTGGGACAGGGGGCCGGGGAGACCCAGTACTTC. This translates into CASSGLGQGAGETQYF. The rearrangement links TRBV2 to TRBJ2-5; 12 bases are shared with TRBD1. V trimming: 4 bases; J trimming: 5 bases; junction bases outside the gene matches: 8. Germline CDR1 is SNHLY and CDR2 is FYNNEI. There are 16 residues in the CDR3.

This clone was recorded once. The V call is TRBV12-1, the J call TRBJ2-7; the table calls TRBD2, which could not be checked here. TRBV12-1 is given as a pseudogene. The CDR3 sequence is 13 residues long. The CDR3 DNA follows: TGTGCCCCCCCCCGGCGGGAGGGCCACGAGCAGTACTTC. Its protein is CAPPRREGHEQYF.

V gene TRBV7-7 combines with J gene TRBJ1-2; D is undetermined. The germline V gene has CDR1 SSHAT and CDR2 FNYEAQ (reference sequence). The CDR3 has 14 amino acids. This CDR3 is CARAAPSPCVGYTF. CDR3 in DNA: TGTGCTAGAGCAGCCCCATCCCCCTGTGTTGGCTACACCTTC.

The chain combines TRBV5-4 with TRBJ1-1; no definite D call. Trimming left V 3 bases short and J 4 bases short, with 13 bases between. The CDR3 extends over 14 amino acids. Germline CDR1 reads SGHNT; CDR2 reads YYREEE (reference sequence). As DNA, the CDR3 is TGTGCCAGCAGCTCCGCCCCCGTGGGCACTGAAGCTTTCTTT. This encodes CASSSAPVGTEAFF.

The J gene is TRBJ1-2, the V gene TRBV4-1; 9 bases agree with TRBD1. The CDR3 is made up of 16 amino acids. With V trimmed by 1 base and J by 4 bases, 7 bases remained unmatched. Germline V gene data show CDR1 as MGHRA and CDR2 as YSYEKL. In DNA form, the CDR3 reads TGCGCCAGCAGCCAAGGGGACAGGGCCCTGGGCTATGGCTACACCTTC. Translation: CASSQGDRALGYGYTF.

In its sample, this clone was seen a few times. This sequence joins TRBV9 and TRBJ2-7; 9 bases agree with TRBD1. Losses at the gene ends were 3 bases for V and 6 bases for J; bases not matched to a gene: 13. This CDR3 has 16 amino acids. Germline CDR1 is SGDLS and CDR2 is YYNGEE. CDR3 nucleotide sequence: TGTGCCAGCAGCGCTACCGGACAGGGGAAGACGAGCGAGCAGTACTTC. Protein sequence: CASSATGQGKTSEQYF.

The rearrangement links TRBV6-6 to TRBJ2-7; D call uncertain. V was cut by 7 bases and J by 0 bases, with 13 bases left in between. The germline V gene has CDR1 MNHNY and CDR2 SVGAGI (reference sequence). The CDR3 has 14 amino acids. The CDR3: CASISSGFSYEQYF. The CDR3 nucleotides read TGTGCCAGCATCTCATCCGGGTTCTCCTACGAGCAGTACTTC.

This clone was seen just once. This rearrangement joins TRBV5-1 to TRBJ2-3; D is undetermined. Germline V gene lookup returns CDR1 SGHRS and CDR2 YFSETQ. The V gene lost 5 bases and the J gene lost 1 base, with 8 bases spanning the gap. CDR3 length: 13 amino acids. The CDR3 spells CASRSSGTDTQYF. CDR3 in DNA: TGCGCCAGCAGGAGTTCTGGCACAGATACGCAGTATTTT. The variable domain in full, with the rest retrieved from reference TRBV5-1 and TRBJ2-3, is KAGVTQTPRYLIKTRGQQVTLSCSPISGHRSVSWYQQTPGQGLQFLFEYFSETQRNKGNFPGRFSGRQFSNSRSEMNVSTLELGDSALYLCASRSSGTDTQYFGPGTRLTVL.

The rearrangement uses TRBV2 and TRBJ2-5, with TRBD2 matching over 12 bases. Germline V lookup: CDR1 SNHLY, CDR2 FYNNEI. The CDR3 has 16 amino acids. Trimming at V came to 6 bases and at J to 5 bases, leaving 10 bases not matched to a gene. The CDR3 spells CASSSRLAGVGETQYF. CDR3 in DNA: TGTGCCAGCAGCTCACGACTAGCGGGAGTGGGGGAGACCCAGTACTTC.

The gene calls are TRBV18 and TRBJ2-1, with D possibly being TRBD1 or TRBD2 (6 bases each). The CDR3 consists of 12 residues. CDR1 is KGHSH and CDR2 is LQKENI in the germline V gene. V was clipped by 6 bases and J by 6 bases, with 9 bases between them. CDR3 in DNA: TGTGCCAGCTCCCCGGGGGCCAATGAGCAGTTCTTC. Its protein is CASSPGANEQFF.